This T cell receptor beta chain was documented in a study of shared clonotypes between healthy human individuals. About this clone itself: Its specificity is unknown.

Overall study findings and caveats: The four-donor shared clonotypes exceeded non-shared clonotypes in generation probability, with non-shared ones scoring lower.

The naive CD8 subset, CD45RO-negative cells positively selected for CCR7, excluded terminally differentiated effector memory CD45RA+ cells. Using immunoSEQ multiplex PCR, the repertoire was profiled, and TCRdb retains in-frame clones only, with some absent. Here the sample spans 760,000 or so clones, about 97% being singletons. The sample comprised naive CD8+ T cells sorted from blood. The receptor was isolated from a man aged 25 to 40 in good health.

CDR3: CASGTILLDGYTF. The CDR3 coding sequence is TGTGCCAGCGGGACAATACTATTGGATGGCTACACCTTC. The J gene is TRBJ1-2, the V gene TRBV28, with TRBD1 as a possible D gene (6 bases). The V gene's germline CDR1 is MDHEN and CDR2 SYDVKM. The CDR3 extends over 13 amino acids. V lost 8 bases and J lost 6, with 16 bases in between.